Ten or more counts support the clone carrying this TCR beta chain. Its antigen is currently unknown. Multiplex PCR with 32 V and 13 J primers amplified TCR beta CDR3. Via MiXCR, TCRdb re-called the multiplex PCR reads, giving one row per CDR3 protein. The sample lists over 25,000 distinct CDR3 sequences, about 30% occurring once. This sample is part of a study of immune heterogeneity within non-small cell lung tumors. The study, taken as a whole, reports: Individual patients had largely distinct high-frequency T-cell receptor beta clonotypes. Local tumor mutational burden correlated moderately but significantly with local T-cell clonality (R 0.3 to 0.4).

Bulk tumor gDNA, 500 to 700 ng per sample, served as the TCR template. Widely spaced biopsies, several per primary tumor, were obtained at surgery. Patients went through curative surgery, and their non-small cell lung cancer was untreated and newly diagnosed. There were over 12 donors in total. They were all newly diagnosed non-small cell lung cancer patients undergoing surgery with curative intent. CDR3 length: 14 amino acids. Germline CDR1 is LGHDT and CDR2 is YNNKEL (reference sequence). The V end was cut by 1 base, the J end by 7 bases, with 14 bases between. The chain couples TRBV3-1 to TRBJ2-7; D is tentatively TRBD1 or TRBD2 (5 bases each). What was sequenced was lung tumor tissue. The clonotype was recovered from a man aged 35 to 55 with non-small cell lung cancer. CDR3 in DNA: TGTGCCAGCAGCCAAGTTGCAGGGCCGGGGGAGCAGTACTTC. It specifies CASSQVAGPGEQYF.